This passage covers 30 T cell receptor beta chains from one sample sequenced in a study of shared clonotypes between healthy human individuals. Sequencing was performed with immunoSEQ multiplex PCR; in TCRdb, only in-frame clones are kept and a portion is missing. The data hold 2 million or so clones, with 85% to 95% observed a single time. Terminally differentiated effector memory CD45RA+ cells were left out of the naive CD8 fraction, which was CD45RO-negative and positively selected for CCR7. Specimen: naive CD8+ T cells sorted from blood. All receptors come from a man between 18 and 35 years old in good health.

The chain recombines TRBV6-1 with TRBJ2-3; 10 bases match TRBD2. The V and J ends lost 1 base and 2 bases, in that order; junction bases with no gene match: 3. CDR1 and CDR2 from the germline V gene are MNHNS and SASEGT. The CDR3 sequence is 16 residues long. The CDR3 region has the DNA TGTGCCAGCAGTGAAGGGACTAGCGGAGTCACAGATACGCAGTATTTT. Translation gives CASSEGTSGVTDTQYF.

This chain uses TRBV2 with TRBJ2-4; 7 nucleotides align to TRBD1. V lost 6 bases and J lost 1; bases outside the gene matches: 15. The CDR3 is 18 amino acids. Germline CDR1 and CDR2: SNHLY and FYNNEI. The CDR3 region has the DNA TGTGCCAGCAGCGAAAACCTAGATACAGGGGCGGCCAAAAACATTCAGTACTTC. Amino acid sequence: CASSENLDTGAAKNIQYF.

For the CDR3, the DNA is TGTGCCAGCAGCGTAGATCTAGCGGGATTCTACAATGAGCAGTTCTTC. It codes for CASSVDLAGFYNEQFF. The chain combines TRBV9 with TRBJ2-1; 9 nucleotides agree with TRBD2. V shed 0 bases and J 3 bases; nucleotides not matched to a gene: 4. CDR3 length: 16 amino acids. Germline loops: CDR1 SGDLS, CDR2 YYNGEE.

CDR3 sequence reads: CASSYSIRPNEKLFF. DNA of the CDR3: TGTGCCAGCAGTTACTCGATCCGGCCTAATGAAAAACTGTTTTTT. The J gene is TRBJ1-4, the V gene TRBV6-5; D not certain. The CDR3 is made up of 15 amino acids. V lost 0 bases and J lost 3, with 8 bases in between. Germline V gene sequence: CDR1 MNHEY, CDR2 SVGAGI.

Remarks on this clone: The same CDR3 also results from other DNA sequences found in this sample. V usage is TRBV29-1 and J usage is TRBJ1-2; D gene ambiguous. Per germline, CDR1 SQVTM and CDR2 ANQGSEA. CDR3 length equals 12 residues. V gave up 0 bases and J gave up 4 bases, with 6 bases separating them. As DNA, the CDR3 is TGCAGCGTTGAAGAAGAGGGCTATGGCTACACCTTC. This gives the protein CSVEEEGYGYTF.

The gene calls are TRBV28 and TRBJ2-7, with unresolved D. The length of the CDR3 is 13 residues. V lost 6 bases to trimming and J lost 5 bases, with 14 bases between them. Germline loops: CDR1 MDHEN, CDR2 SYDVKM. The CDR3: CASSPTLWNEQYF. The CDR3 DNA sequence: TGTGCCAGCAGCCCGACTTTGTGGAACGAGCAGTACTTC.

The J gene is TRBJ2-7, the V gene TRBV6-1; D ambiguous. The CDR3 contains 14 residues. With 4 bases removed from V and 4 bases from J, the gap between germline ends came to 14 bases. The germline CDR1 and CDR2 sequences are MNHNS and SASEGT. This chain's CDR3 is CASSVVHPPYEQYF. The CDR3 DNA reads as TGTGCCAGCAGTGTAGTGCACCCACCATACGAGCAGTACTTC.

This clone was recorded only once. The chain has TRBV30 and TRBJ2-5; TRBD1 or TRBD2 may be the D gene (5 bases each). Germline V lookup: CDR1 GTSNPN, CDR2 SVGIG (reference sequence). This CDR3 comprises 13 residues. V was clipped by 0 bases and J by 5 bases, with 10 bases between them. The CDR3 loop reads CAWSVLGTETQYF. The CDR3 coding sequence is TGTGCCTGGAGTGTACTAGGGACGGAGACCCAGTACTTC. The full variable domain, its missing parts supplied by reference TRBV30 and TRBJ2-5, is SQTIHQWPATLVQPVGSPLSLECTVEGTSNPNLYWYRQAAGRGLQLLFYSVGIGQISSEVPQNLSASRPQDRQFILSSKKLLLSDSGFYLCAWSVLGTETQYFGPGTRLLVL.

This clone is a singleton in its sample. This sequence joins TRBV7-9 and TRBJ2-5, with D maybe TRBD2 (5 bases). Trimming took off 2 bases at V and 1 base at J, with 14 bases between the two ends. The V gene's germline CDR1 is SEHNR and CDR2 FQNEAQ (reference sequence). The CDR3 runs to 16 residues. CDR3 in amino acids: CASSLIGWELQETQYF. DNA of the CDR3: TGTGCCAGCAGCTTAATCGGTTGGGAGCTCCAAGAGACCCAGTACTTC.

The chain has TRBV27 and TRBJ2-5; 8 bases are a match to TRBD2. This CDR3 has 13 residues. The trim removed 10 bases at V and 3 bases at J, leaving 7 bases unmatched. CDR1 and CDR2 (germline): MNHEY, SMNVEV (reference sequence). The CDR3 sequence is CATSGSGEETQYF. The CDR3 region has the DNA TGTGCCACCTCCGGTAGCGGGGAAGAGACCCAGTACTTC.

This clone has a single count. The CDR3 bases are TGTGCCAGCAGCTTAGAAATCGGCCAGGGGGCCGATACGCAGTATTTT. The encoded protein is CASSLEIGQGADTQYF. The V and J genes are TRBV7-9 and TRBJ2-3; 8 bases are shared with TRBD1. The CDR3 has 16 residues. Germline trimming cut 1 base from V and 6 bases from J; bases unmatched to any gene: 9. Germline CDR1 is SEHNR and CDR2 is FQNEAQ (reference sequence).

The chain uses TRBV28 and TRBJ2-7; D unclear. Germline values: CDR1 MDHEN, CDR2 SYDVKM. The CDR3 is 14 amino acids. V was pared by 7 bases and J by 2 bases, with 15 bases between. The CDR3 DNA sequence: TGTGCCAGCACCTTACGATTGGGGACCTACGAGCAGTACTTC. Translation gives CASTLRLGTYEQYF.

This rearrangement joins TRBV11-2 to TRBJ1-1, with D possibly matching TRBD1 (6 bases). The V gene's germline CDR1 is SGHAT and CDR2 FQNNGV. V dropped 3 bases and J dropped 4 bases, with 18 bases sitting between them. The CDR3 totals 16 residues. Written as DNA, the CDR3 is TGTGCCAGCAGCTTTGCAAACTTCGGGGGGCTCACTGAAGCTTTCTTT. Residues: CASSFANFGGLTEAFF.

The CDR3 reads CASSSDIVIGGGGEKLFF. Written as DNA, the CDR3 is TGTGCCAGCAGCTCGGACATCGTTATAGGGGGCGGTGGTGAAAAACTGTTTTTT. J is TRBJ1-4 and V is TRBV7-2, with 7 bases that match TRBD1. The CDR3 has 18 amino acids. Losses at the gene ends were 4 bases for V and 7 bases for J; bases not matched to a gene: 18. In germline, CDR1 is SGHTA, CDR2 FQGNSA. Supplemented by reference TRBV7-2 and TRBJ1-4, the full variable domain reads GAGVSQSPSNKVTEKGKDVELRCDPISGHTALYWYRQSLGQGLEFLIYFQGNSAPDKSGLPSDRFSAERTGGSVSTLTIQRTQQEDSAVYLCASSSDIVIGGGGEKLFFGSGTQLSVL.

Points on this clone: Other DNA variants within this sample encode the same CDR3. The genes are TRBV5-6 and TRBJ1-6; unclear D gene. The CDR3 length is 16 residues. Germline assignment: CDR1 SGHDT and CDR2 YYEEEE. Trimming pared 0 bases from V and 0 bases from J, leaving 7 bases between. CDR3 bases: TGTGCCAGCAGCTTGGTGGGTAGCTCCTATAATTCACCCCTCCACTTT. Protein sequence: CASSLVGSSYNSPLHF.

The genes are TRBV6-6 and TRBJ2-4, with TRBD2 as a possible D gene (6 bases). The CDR3 length is 14 residues. Germline CDR1 is MNHNY and CDR2 is SVGAGI (reference sequence). V lost 5 bases and J lost 8, with 16 bases in between. CDR3 sequence reads: CASSNGGLGDIQYF. In DNA, the CDR3 is TGTGCCAGCAGTAACGGGGGATTGGGCGACATTCAGTACTTC.

This sequence joins TRBV2 and TRBJ1-1; 10 bases align to TRBD1. The CDR3 is 16 amino acids. Germline values: CDR1 SNHLY, CDR2 FYNNEI. V lost 6 bases to trimming and J lost 1 base; unmatched junction nucleotides: 8. CDR3 sequence: CASSYDRGRGNTEAFF. In nucleotides, the CDR3 is TGTGCCAGCAGCTACGACAGGGGGCGTGGGAACACTGAAGCTTTCTTT.

J is TRBJ1-5 and V is TRBV2; weak D call: TRBD1 (5 bases). The V and J ends lost 9 bases and 2 bases respectively, with 20 bases between them. CDR3 length: 16 residues. Germline V lookup: CDR1 SNHLY, CDR2 FYNNEI. CDR3 residues: CARTLTGPACNQPQHF. The CDR3 coding sequence is TGTGCCAGAACATTAACAGGTCCCGCGTGCAATCAGCCCCAGCATTTT.

This clone was counted once. The rearrangement uses TRBV7-2 and TRBJ1-3; no firm D call. V was cut by 5 bases and J by 1 base, with 9 bases left in between. This CDR3 is built from 14 residues. The germline V gene encodes CDR1 SGHTA and CDR2 FQGNSA. The chain's CDR3 is CASSIGVSGNTIYF. As DNA, the CDR3 is TGTGCCAGCAGCATCGGGGTTTCTGGAAACACCATATATTTT.

CDR3 DNA: TGTGCCTGGGAAGGACAGGGGGCGGTCGGCTACACCTTC. This encodes CAWEGQGAVGYTF. This rearrangement joins TRBV30 to TRBJ1-2, with 11 bases aligning to TRBD1. From germline, CDR1 is GTSNPN and CDR2 SVGIG (reference sequence). V gave up 5 bases and J gave up 8 bases; unmatched junction bases: 7. This CDR3 spans 13 amino acids.

The rearrangement joins TRBV30 to TRBJ2-1; the D gene is possibly TRBD2 (6 bases). Germline-derived CDR1 and CDR2 are GTSNPN and SVGIG (reference sequence). This CDR3 spans 12 amino acids. V dropped 0 bases and J dropped 10 bases, with 10 bases sitting between them. The DNA of the CDR3 is TGTGCCTGGAGTGTATGGCGGGACGAGCAGTTCTTC. It codes for CAWSVWRDEQFF.

The chain couples TRBV27 to TRBJ2-7; 9 positions agree with TRBD2. Trimming took 5 bases from V and 4 from J; bases not matched to a gene: 9. The CDR3 has 15 residues. Germline V gene data show CDR1 as MNHEY and CDR2 as SMNVEV (reference sequence). For the CDR3, the DNA is TGTGCCAGCAGTCCCCAGTGGAGCGGGGGGTACGAGCAGTACTTC. Encoded protein: CASSPQWSGGYEQYF.

This clone has a handful of counts. V gene TRBV28 combines with J gene TRBJ1-2, with TRBD1 matching 10 bases. J gave up 14 bases and V 6 bases, and 9 bases lay outside the gene matches. The germline V gene has CDR1 MDHEN and CDR2 SYDVKM. There are 12 residues in the CDR3. Written as DNA, the CDR3 is TGTGCCAGCAGCAGGACGGACAGGGGGGAAACCTTC. Protein product: CASSRTDRGETF.

To note about this clone: Within the sample, other DNA sequences also encode this same CDR3. The V call is TRBV7-9, the J call TRBJ1-2, with TRBD1 identical over 7 bases. The length of the CDR3 is 15 residues. CDR1 and CDR2 from the germline V gene are SEHNR and FQNEAQ (reference sequence). Losses at the gene ends were 4 bases for V and 4 bases for J; bases not matched to a gene: 9. CDR3 in DNA: TGTGCCAGCAGCTCACCGGGACAGAAAATCTATGGCTACACCTTC. Its translation is CASSSPGQKIYGYTF.

Of note for this clone: At the DNA level, this CDR3 is encoded by other sequences in the same sample as well. The chain uses TRBV18 and TRBJ2-7, with TRBD2 matching 13 bases. CDR3 length: 15 residues. Germline trimming cut 6 bases from V and 2 bases from J; bases unmatched to any gene: 4. CDR1 and CDR2 from the germline V gene are KGHSH and LQKENI. In nucleotides, the CDR3 is TGTGCCAGCTCGCCCGGGACTAGCGGGGCCTACGAGCAGTACTTC. Translation gives CASSPGTSGAYEQYF.

The V call is TRBV6-6, the J call TRBJ1-5, with D perhaps TRBD1 (5 bases). V lost 2 bases to trimming and J lost 4 bases, with 9 bases between them. Per germline, CDR1 MNHNY and CDR2 SVGAGI (reference sequence). CDR3 length: 14 residues. The CDR3 DNA is TGTGCCAGCAGTTACCGGACACAGAATCAGCCCCAGCATTTT. The encoded protein is CASSYRTQNQPQHF.

The chain combines TRBV7-2 with TRBJ2-7; 7 nucleotides agree with TRBD2. This CDR3 has 15 residues. The V gene's germline CDR1 is SGHTA and CDR2 FQGNSA. Trimming at V came to 4 bases and at J to 4 bases, leaving 10 bases not matched to a gene. DNA for the CDR3: TGTGCCAGCAGCTCGGGGGGAGTGGGATCGTACGAGCAGTACTTC. Its translation is CASSSGGVGSYEQYF.

The V gene is TRBV10-2, the J gene TRBJ1-4, with D unresolved. CDR1 and CDR2 from the germline V gene are WSHSY and SAAADI. The CDR3 extends over 16 amino acids. With 2 bases removed from V and 0 bases from J, the gap between germline ends came to 10 bases. CDR3 loop: CASSEARPTTNEKLFF. The CDR3 bases are TGCGCCAGCAGTGAGGCCAGGCCAACAACTAATGAAAAACTGTTTTTT.

This chain uses TRBV2 with TRBJ2-1; maybe TRBD1 (5 bases). CDR3 length: 14 residues. Germline-derived CDR1 and CDR2 are SNHLY and FYNNEI. V shed 8 bases and J shed 6 bases, with 17 bases lying between them. CDR3 in amino acids: CASQGGQGLNEQFF. The CDR3, as DNA: TGTGCCAGCCAAGGTGGACAAGGCCTCAATGAGCAGTTCTTC.

The chain links TRBV7-8 to TRBJ1-5; D gene unclear. V was cut by 5 bases and J by 2 bases, with 16 bases left in between. CDR3 length: 16 amino acids. CDR1 and CDR2 from the germline V gene are SGHVS and FQNEAQ. The CDR3 sequence is CASSPNSGSGNQPQHF. For the CDR3, the DNA is TGTGCCAGCAGCCCTAACTCGGGGTCGGGCAATCAGCCCCAGCATTTT.